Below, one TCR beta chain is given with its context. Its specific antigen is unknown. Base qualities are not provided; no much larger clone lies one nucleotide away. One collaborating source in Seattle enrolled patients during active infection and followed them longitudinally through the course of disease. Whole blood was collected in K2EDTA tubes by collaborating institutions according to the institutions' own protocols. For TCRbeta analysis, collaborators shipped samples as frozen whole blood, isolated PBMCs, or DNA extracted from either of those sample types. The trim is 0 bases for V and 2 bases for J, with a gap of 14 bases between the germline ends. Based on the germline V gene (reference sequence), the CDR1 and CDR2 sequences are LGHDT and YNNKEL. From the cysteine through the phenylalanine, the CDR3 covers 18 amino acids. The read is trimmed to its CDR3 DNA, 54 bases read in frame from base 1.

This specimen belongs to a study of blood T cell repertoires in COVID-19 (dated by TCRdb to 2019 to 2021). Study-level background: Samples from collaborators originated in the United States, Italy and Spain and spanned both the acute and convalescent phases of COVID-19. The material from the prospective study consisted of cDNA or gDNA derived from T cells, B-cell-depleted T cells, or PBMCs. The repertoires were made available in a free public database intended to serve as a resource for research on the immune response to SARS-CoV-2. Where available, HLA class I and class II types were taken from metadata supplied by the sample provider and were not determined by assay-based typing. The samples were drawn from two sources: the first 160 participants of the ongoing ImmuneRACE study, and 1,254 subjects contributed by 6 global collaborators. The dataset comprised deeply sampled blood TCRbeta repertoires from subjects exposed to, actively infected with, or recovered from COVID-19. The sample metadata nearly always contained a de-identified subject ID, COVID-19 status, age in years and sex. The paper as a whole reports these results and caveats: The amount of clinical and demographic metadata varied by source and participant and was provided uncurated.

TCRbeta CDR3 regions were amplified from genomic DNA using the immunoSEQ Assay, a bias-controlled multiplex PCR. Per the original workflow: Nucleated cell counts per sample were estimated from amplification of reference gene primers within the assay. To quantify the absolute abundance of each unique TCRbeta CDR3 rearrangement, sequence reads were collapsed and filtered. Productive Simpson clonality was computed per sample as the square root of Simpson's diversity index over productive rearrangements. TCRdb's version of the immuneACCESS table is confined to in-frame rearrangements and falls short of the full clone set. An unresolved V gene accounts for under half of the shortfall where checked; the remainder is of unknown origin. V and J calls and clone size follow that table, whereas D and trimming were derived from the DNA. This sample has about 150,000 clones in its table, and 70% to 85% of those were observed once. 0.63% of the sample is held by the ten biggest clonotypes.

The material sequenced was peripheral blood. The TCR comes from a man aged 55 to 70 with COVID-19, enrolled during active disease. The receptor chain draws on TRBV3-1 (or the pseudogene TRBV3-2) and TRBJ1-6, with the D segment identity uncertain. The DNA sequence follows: TGTGCCAGCAGCCAAGATGAGGAGGGAGAGCCCTATAATTCACCCCTCCACTTT. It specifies CASSQDEEGEPYNSPLHF.